Following are 30 T cell receptor beta chains from one sample sequenced in a study of blood T cell repertoires in COVID-19. Measured with immunoSEQ multiplex PCR; TCRdb has only the in-frame clones, and not every one. The sample carries fewer than 500,000 clones, approximately 90% recorded once. Sequenced: peripheral blood. The source of these receptors is a woman younger than 45 with active or convalescent COVID-19.

The chain uses TRBV12-3 or TRBV12-4 and TRBJ2-3, with D uncertain. CDR3 size: 11 residues. The V end lost 9 bases, the J end lost 4 bases, and 8 bases lay between the germline ends. Here the CDR3 reads CASTYSDTQYF. CDR3 sequence (DNA): TGTGCCAGTACCTACTCAGATACGCAGTATTTT.

This chain links TRBV16 with TRBJ1-1; no clear D. The CDR3 is 14 residues long. The germline V gene encodes CDR1 KGHSY and CDR2 FQNENV. V was shortened by 0 bases and J by 1 base, with 6 bases between the two germline ends. The CDR3 region is CASSQSAGNTEAFF. As DNA, the CDR3 is TGTGCCAGCAGCCAATCGGCGGGGAACACTGAAGCTTTCTTT. Full variable domain (remainder filled in from reference TRBV16 and TRBJ1-1): GEEVAQTPKHLVRGEGQKAKLYCAPIKGHSYVFWYQQVLKNEFKFLISFQNENVFDETGMPKERFSAKCLPNSPCSLEIQATKLEDSAVYFCASSQSAGNTEAFFGQGTRLTVV.

V and J are TRBV10-3 and TRBJ1-2; unclear D gene. The CDR3 contains 11 residues. Germline CDR1 and CDR2: ENHRY and SYGVKD. V lost 2 bases to trimming and J lost 10 bases, with 8 bases between them. The CDR3 region is CAISEGGFYTF. The CDR3 region has the DNA TGTGCCATCAGTGAGGGAGGATTCTACACCTTC.

The chain combines TRBV11-2 with TRBJ1-2; perhaps TRBD1 as D (5 bases). This CDR3 spans 16 amino acids. CDR1 SGHAT and CDR2 FQNNGV come from the germline V gene. V was cut by 1 base and J by 4 bases, with 16 bases left in between. CDR3 sequence: CASSLVRGGFIYGYTF. The CDR3 bases are TGTGCCAGCAGCTTAGTCCGCGGGGGATTTATCTATGGCTACACCTTC.

The chain employs TRBV13 and TRBJ2-6; D may be TRBD1 (5 bases). The CDR3 is made up of 16 amino acids. Looked up from germline, CDR1 is PRHDT and CDR2 is FYEKMQ (reference sequence). V lost 6 bases and J 1 base, leaving 13 bases between the germline ends. CDR3 coding DNA: TGTGCCAGCAGTATGGGGCTTGGGTCTGGGGCCAACGTCCTGACTTTC. It translates to CASSMGLGSGANVLTF.

This clone appeared a few times. The chain links TRBV19 to TRBJ1-5; TRBD1 is a possible D gene (5 bases). Looked up from germline, CDR1 is LNHDA and CDR2 is SQIVND (reference sequence). This CDR3 comprises 14 residues. The V end was cut by 6 bases, the J end by 0 bases, with 9 bases between. The CDR3 DNA sequence: TGTGCCAGTAGGATGGACATTAGCAATCAGCCCCAGCATTTT. Translated, it gives CASRMDISNQPQHF.

V is TRBV19 and J is TRBJ2-1; 10 nucleotides align to TRBD2. V was pared by 3 bases and J by 8 bases, with 10 bases of the junction left unmatched. The CDR3 contains 16 residues. Germline CDR1 is LNHDA and CDR2 is SQIVND (reference sequence). CDR3 amino acids: CASSMDVSSGSDEQFF. DNA for the CDR3: TGTGCCAGTAGTATGGACGTTTCTAGCGGGAGCGATGAGCAGTTCTTC.

CDR3 in DNA: TGTGCCAGCAGTTACGACAGGGGAGAGACCCAGTACTTC. As protein: CASSYDRGETQYF. The chain has TRBV6-5 and TRBJ2-5; TRBD1 aligns across 8 bases. The CDR3 is 13 amino acids. Germline values: CDR1 MNHEY, CDR2 SVGAGI. The J segment lost 4 bases and the V segment lost 2 bases, leaving 0 bases of the junction unmatched.

The J gene is TRBJ2-1, the V gene TRBV9; 7 bases align to TRBD1. Per the germline V gene, CDR1 is SGDLS and CDR2 is YYNGEE. V lost 1 base, J lost 10 bases, and 11 bases stayed unmatched. The CDR3 consists of 15 residues. CDR3 protein: CASSVSGTGEGEQFF. The CDR3 nucleotides read TGTGCCAGCAGCGTATCAGGAACAGGGGAAGGAGAGCAGTTCTTC.

The V and J genes are TRBV2 and TRBJ2-1; the match to TRBD1 covers 9 bases. CDR3 length: 14 residues. V was clipped by 4 bases and J by 7 bases; unmatched bases: 5. CDR1 is SNHLY, CDR2 FYNNEI, per germline. The CDR3 is CASSGGQGVNEQFF. In DNA form, the CDR3 reads TGTGCCAGCAGTGGGGGACAGGGTGTGAATGAGCAGTTCTTC.

The chain uses TRBV7-8 and TRBJ1-5; 11 bases are shared with TRBD1. This CDR3 contains 16 residues. The junction had 5 bases not matched to a gene; V was cut back by 5 bases and J by 2 bases. Germline CDR1 SGHVS, CDR2 FQNEAQ. The CDR3 loop is CASSILGQGGNQPQHF. DNA of the CDR3: TGTGCCAGCAGCATACTGGGACAGGGGGGCAATCAGCCCCAGCATTTT.

J is TRBJ1-4 and V is TRBV2, with 10 bases that match TRBD1. The CDR3 is 15 amino acids. V shed 1 base, J shed 5 bases, and the junction held 1 base outside the gene matches. Germline V gives CDR1 SNHLY, CDR2 FYNNEI. The CDR3: CASSEGGQGNEKLFF. CDR3 DNA sequence: TGTGCCAGCAGTGAAGGGGGACAGGGGAATGAAAAACTGTTTTTT. The variable domain in full, completed from reference TRBV2 and TRBJ1-4, reads EPEVTQTPSHQVTQMGQEVILRCVPISNHLYFYWYRQILGQKVEFLVSFYNNEISEKSEIFDDQFSVERPDGSNFTLKIRSTKLEDSAMYFCASSEGGQGNEKLFFGSGTQLSVL.

The rearrangement joins TRBV6-5 to TRBJ1-1; 7 bases line up with TRBD1. J gave up 11 bases and V 6 bases, and 9 bases lay outside the gene matches. The V gene's germline CDR1 is MNHEY and CDR2 SVGAGI. The CDR3 has 12 residues. CDR3: CASSQTPGGAFF. CDR3 nucleotide sequence: TGTGCCAGCAGCCAAACCCCAGGGGGTGCTTTCTTT.

This rearrangement joins TRBV29-1 to TRBJ2-2; 13 bases fit TRBD2. This CDR3 comprises 16 residues. Trimming at V came to 5 bases and at J to 6 bases, leaving 9 bases not matched to a gene. Germline V CDR1 and CDR2: SQVTM, ANQGSEA. The CDR3 DNA is TGCAGCGTTACTCGGACTAGCGGGAGTACCCCCGGGGAGCTGTTTTTT. As protein: CSVTRTSGSTPGELFF.

This clone has a single count. The chain employs TRBV29-1 and TRBJ2-3, with D perhaps TRBD2 (5 bases). Trimming left V 4 bases short and J 2 bases short, with 10 bases between. Germline CDR1 is SQVTM and CDR2 is ANQGSEA. The CDR3 has 13 residues. CDR3 bases: TGCAGCGTTGCTAGCCGCCACACAGATACGCAGTATTTT. Translation gives CSVASRHTDTQYF.

V gene TRBV29-1 combines with J gene TRBJ2-5, with 10 nucleotides matching TRBD2. Germline CDR1 reads SQVTM; CDR2 reads ANQGSEA. The CDR3 has 15 amino acids. The trim removed 4 bases at V and 5 bases at J, leaving 10 bases unmatched. The CDR3 sequence is CSVGPRSGGAETQYF. The DNA for the CDR3 is TGCAGCGTTGGGCCCCGGAGCGGGGGGGCGGAGACCCAGTACTTC.

This clone was found once. The gene calls are TRBV7-2 and TRBJ2-3; D possibly corresponds to TRBD2 (7 bases). Germline V gene data show CDR1 as SGHTA and CDR2 as FQGNSA. The CDR3 consists of 15 residues. The V gene lost 5 bases and the J gene lost 5 bases, with 17 bases spanning the gap. CDR3 sequence (DNA): TGTGCCAGCAGCCCCCGGCGCGGGGGCGTAGATACGCAGTATTTT. Residues: CASSPRRGGVDTQYF.

This chain uses TRBV27 with TRBJ1-5; 12 bases line up with TRBD1. This CDR3 comprises 15 residues. The germline CDR1 and CDR2 sequences are MNHEY and SMNVEV (reference sequence). With V trimmed by 5 bases and J by 6 bases, 5 bases remained unmatched. The DNA for the CDR3 is TGTGCCAGCAGTCCCGGGACAGGGGGCCGTCAGCCCCAGCATTTT. Protein sequence: CASSPGTGGRQPQHF.

In this sample, this clone turned up a few times. This chain uses TRBV5-4 with TRBJ1-6, with D tentatively TRBD1 (5 bases). The germline V and J ends were trimmed by 4 bases and 9 bases, with 29 bases remaining between them. Germline CDR1 reads SGHNT; CDR2 reads YYREEE (reference sequence). The CDR3 is made up of 19 amino acids. CDR3 sequence (DNA): TGTGCCAGCAGCCTGGAATCGGGACTGATCCGCTCTGGGTCTTCACCCCTCCACTTT. It encodes CASSLESGLIRSGSSPLHF.

This chain joins TRBV11-2 and TRBJ2-3; 10 nucleotides match TRBD1. V was pared by 3 bases and J by 2 bases, with 8 bases of the junction left unmatched. This CDR3 is 17 amino acids long. Germline lookup yields CDR1 SGHAT and CDR2 FQNNGV. The CDR3 spells CASSLPRDRGNTDTQYF. In DNA, the CDR3 is TGTGCCAGCAGCTTGCCCCGGGACAGGGGAAACACAGATACGCAGTATTTT.

The rearrangement joins TRBV29-1 to TRBJ1-1; D might be TRBD1 (6 bases). CDR3 length equals 13 residues. CDR1 is SQVTM and CDR2 is ANQGSEA in the germline V gene. Trimming removed 5 bases at V and 4 bases at J, with 14 bases between. The CDR3: CSVSDRFATEAFF. DNA for the CDR3: TGCAGCGTTTCAGACAGGTTTGCCACTGAAGCTTTCTTT.

The rearrangement links TRBV19 to TRBJ2-3; 11 positions match TRBD2. The CDR3 length is 17 residues. V trimming: 5 bases; J trimming: 6 bases; junction bases outside the gene matches: 13. CDR1 is LNHDA, CDR2 SQIVND, per germline (reference sequence). The CDR3 DNA follows: TGTGCCAGTAGTCTATCTAGCGGGAGGCCGCCGGTGGATACGCAGTATTTT. Its translation: CASSLSSGRPPVDTQYF.

This chain connects TRBV5-1 to TRBJ2-2, with a tentative D call TRBD2 (6 bases). There are 14 residues in the CDR3. Looked up from germline, CDR1 is SGHRS and CDR2 is YFSETQ. The V and J ends lost 0 bases and 5 bases respectively, with 8 bases between them. CDR3 in DNA: TGCGCCAGCAGCTTGGTTGCGGGAACCGGGGAGCTGTTTTTT. It is translated as CASSLVAGTGELFF.

V and J are TRBV27 and TRBJ2-7, with 7 bases fitting TRBD2. V was pared by 0 bases and J by 5 bases, with 10 bases of the junction left unmatched. The CDR3 extends over 16 amino acids. Looked up from germline, CDR1 is MNHEY and CDR2 is SMNVEV (reference sequence). The CDR3 bases are TGTGCCAGCAGTTTATCGAGGGGCGGGAGTTTCCACGAGCAGTACTTC. As protein: CASSLSRGGSFHEQYF.

Of note for this clone: The sample contains more than one DNA sequence encoding this CDR3. The V gene is TRBV27, the J gene TRBJ2-7; 8 bases match TRBD1. The germline CDR1 and CDR2 sequences are MNHEY and SMNVEV (reference sequence). V gave up 2 bases and J gave up 3 bases; unmatched junction bases: 3. The CDR3 sequence is 14 residues long. This CDR3 reads CASSLVGQGYEQYF. The CDR3 nucleotides read TGTGCCAGCAGTTTAGTAGGACAGGGCTACGAGCAGTACTTC.

The count of this clone is one. The chain combines TRBV6-5 with TRBJ1-5; 7 bases agree with TRBD1. The CDR3 extends over 12 amino acids. Germline V gene data show CDR1 as MNHEY and CDR2 as SVGAGI. Losses at the gene ends were 3 bases for V and 9 bases for J; bases not matched to a gene: 2. The CDR3 is CASSYSGGPQHF. The CDR3 bases are TGTGCCAGCAGTTATTCAGGGGGGCCCCAGCATTTT.

This rearrangement joins TRBV4-1 to TRBJ2-2, with no clear D. Looked up from germline, CDR1 is MGHRA and CDR2 is YSYEKL. This CDR3 has 14 residues. The ends were cut back, 0 bases at V and 6 bases at J, with 8 bases in the middle. CDR3 sequence (DNA): TGCGCCAGCAGCCAAGATTATGTATCCGGGGAGCTGTTTTTT. Residues: CASSQDYVSGELFF.

The CDR3 sequence: CASQTGAKTKNIQYF. The CDR3 DNA reads as TGTGCCAGCCAAACTGGGGCAAAAACCAAAAACATTCAGTACTTC. The gene calls are TRBV2 and TRBJ2-4; D might be TRBD1 (5 bases). Germline V CDR1 and CDR2: SNHLY, FYNNEI. This CDR3 contains 15 residues. V lost 8 bases, J lost 2 bases, and 16 bases lay in between.

The CDR3 loop is CASSLSGFARNTDTQYF. For the CDR3, the DNA is TGTGCCAGCAGCTTGTCTGGTTTTGCGAGGAACACAGATACGCAGTATTTT. The chain recombines TRBV5-4 with TRBJ2-3; D gene ambiguous. Trimming left V 1 base short and J 2 bases short, with 17 bases between. This CDR3 comprises 17 residues. Germline assignment: CDR1 SGHNT and CDR2 YYREEE (reference sequence).

The chain couples TRBV3-1 (or the pseudogene TRBV3-2) to TRBJ2-7; 7 bases match TRBD1. The V gene's germline CDR1 is LGHDT and CDR2 YNNKEL (reference sequence). The CDR3 is made up of 16 amino acids. The V gene end was trimmed by 4 bases and the J gene end by 2 bases; junction bases not matched to a gene: 11. Written as DNA, the CDR3 is TGTGCCAGCAGCCCGCCGACAGGGCTTGGGCCCTACGAGCAGTACTTC. The encoded protein is CASSPPTGLGPYEQYF.